This T cell receptor (beta chain) was found in a study of CXCR3-negative and CXCR3-positive naive CD8 T cells. Study-level results: Cryopreservation partially decreased CXCR3 expression, and most assays used fresh PBMCs. For CXCR3-positive naive cells, TRB CDR3s were more hydrophobic than those of CXCR3-negative naive cells. Comparably high diversity was seen in both naive subsets, and much lower diversity in memory CD8+ cells. For naive cells, CXCR3-negative and CXCR3-positive subsets had similar TRBV-TRBJ usage; for memory cells, usage differed.

Germline V gives CDR1 SGHVS, CDR2 FQNEAQ. This CDR3 has 18 amino acids. CD45RO-CCR7+CD27+CD95- was the phenotype of naive CD8+ T cells. On this clonotype itself: Its antigen is unknown.

The authors prepared UMI-labeled TRB cDNA libraries by 5' RACE. TCRdb re-called the 5' RACE reads and gives one entry per CDR3 protein, without DNA. This listing includes over 150,000 distinct CDR3 sequences. Sequencing was done on a sample of naive CXCR3+ CD8+ T cells from blood. Subset denoted: CD45RO-CCR7+CD27+CD95- naive CD8+ T cells expressing CXCR3 (TNR3+). The sequence came from a human donor in good health. Some clones in this sample may be carry-over from other donors' samples. The gene calls are TRBV7-8 and TRBJ2-3; TCRdb gives TRBD1 as the D gene, but with no DNA this cannot be confirmed. This CDR3 reads CASSLAFGTSKGTDTQYF.